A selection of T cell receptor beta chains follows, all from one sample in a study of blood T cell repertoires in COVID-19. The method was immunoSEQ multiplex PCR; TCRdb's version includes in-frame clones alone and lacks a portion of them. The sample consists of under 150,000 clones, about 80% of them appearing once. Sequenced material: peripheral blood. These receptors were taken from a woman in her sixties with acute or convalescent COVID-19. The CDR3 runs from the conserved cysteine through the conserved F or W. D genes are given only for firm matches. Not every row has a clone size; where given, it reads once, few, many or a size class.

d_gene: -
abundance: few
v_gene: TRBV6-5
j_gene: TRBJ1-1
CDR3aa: CASSYSARNTEAFF
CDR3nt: TGTGCCAGCAGTTACTCCGCGCGGAACACTGAAGCTTTCTTT

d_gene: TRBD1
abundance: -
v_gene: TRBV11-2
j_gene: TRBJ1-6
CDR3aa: CASSGRDRMSSSYNSPLHF
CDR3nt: TGTGCCAGCAGCGGCCGGGACAGAATGTCCAGCTCCTATAATTCACCCCTCCACTTT

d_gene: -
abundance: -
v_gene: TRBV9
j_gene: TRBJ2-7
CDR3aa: CASSVGRGSLYEQYF
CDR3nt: TGTGCCAGCAGCGTAGGCCGGGGGTCCCTATACGAGCAGTACTTC

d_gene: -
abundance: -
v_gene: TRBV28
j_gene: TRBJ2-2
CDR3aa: CASSYPQFRRVAGELFF
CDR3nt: TGTGCCAGCAGTTATCCCCAGTTTCGGAGAGTCGCCGGGGAGCTGTTTTTT

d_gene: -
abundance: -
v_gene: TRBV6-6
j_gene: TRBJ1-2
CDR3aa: CASSYSGQGNYGYTF
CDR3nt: TGTGCCAGCAGTTACTCGGGGCAGGGAAACTATGGCTACACCTTC

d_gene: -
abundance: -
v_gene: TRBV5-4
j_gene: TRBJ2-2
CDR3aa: CASSFWGANTGELFF
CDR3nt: TGTGCCAGCAGCTTTTGGGGCGCGAACACCGGGGAGCTGTTTTTT

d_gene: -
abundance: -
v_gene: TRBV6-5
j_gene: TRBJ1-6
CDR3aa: CASRSRVLGYSPLHF
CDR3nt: TGTGCCAGCAGAAGCAGGGTACTGGGATATTCACCCCTCCACTTT

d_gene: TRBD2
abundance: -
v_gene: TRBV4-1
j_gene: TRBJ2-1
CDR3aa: CASSQEPGLVTHEQFF
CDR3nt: TGCGCCAGCAGCCAGGAACCGGGACTAGTAACACATGAGCAGTTCTTC

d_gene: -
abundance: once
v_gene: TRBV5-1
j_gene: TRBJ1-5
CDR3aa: CASRVDGSNQPQHF
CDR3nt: TGCGCCAGCCGGGTTGACGGGAGCAATCAGCCCCAGCATTTT

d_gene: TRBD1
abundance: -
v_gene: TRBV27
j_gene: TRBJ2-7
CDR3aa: CASRDRGLISSYEQYF
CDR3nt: TGTGCCAGCAGGGACAGGGGGCTTATTAGCTCCTACGAGCAGTACTTC

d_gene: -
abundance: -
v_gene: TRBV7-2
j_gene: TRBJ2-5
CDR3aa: CASSLAAQETQYF
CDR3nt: TGTGCCAGCAGCTTAGCGGCCCAAGAGACCCAGTACTTC

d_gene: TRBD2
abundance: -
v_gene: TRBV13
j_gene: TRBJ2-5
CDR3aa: CASSPAGGLAGVETQYF
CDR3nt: TGTGCCAGCAGCCCGGCAGGGGGACTAGCGGGAGTCGAGACCCAGTACTTC

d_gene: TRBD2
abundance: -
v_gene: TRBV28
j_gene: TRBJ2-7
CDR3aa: CASSSTGTSLYEQYF
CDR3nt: TGTGCCAGCAGTTCTACGGGGACTAGTTTGTACGAGCAGTACTTC

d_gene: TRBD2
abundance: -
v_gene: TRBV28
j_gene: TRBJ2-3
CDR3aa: CASSISSGSLTSTDTQYF
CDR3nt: TGTGCCAGCAGTATATCTAGCGGGAGTCTCACTAGCACAGATACGCAGTATTTT

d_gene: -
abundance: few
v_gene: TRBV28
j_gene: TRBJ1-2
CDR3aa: CASSHSNYGYTF
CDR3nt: TGTGCCAGCAGTCACTCAAACTATGGCTACACCTTC

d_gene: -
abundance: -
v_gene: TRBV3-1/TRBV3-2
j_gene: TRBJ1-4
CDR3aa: CASRIKQARQNEKLFF
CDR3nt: TGTGCCAGCAGGATAAAACAGGCTAGACAAAATGAAAAACTGTTTTTT

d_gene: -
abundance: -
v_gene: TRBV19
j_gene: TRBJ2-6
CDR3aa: CASTPGTSGANVLTF
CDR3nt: TGTGCCAGTACCCCAGGGACTTCTGGGGCCAACGTCCTGACTTTC

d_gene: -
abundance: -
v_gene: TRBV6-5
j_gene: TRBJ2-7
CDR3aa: CASSTTNEQYF
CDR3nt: TGTGCCAGCAGTACAACGAACGAGCAGTACTTC

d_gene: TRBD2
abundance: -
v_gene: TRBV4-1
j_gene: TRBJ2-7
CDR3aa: CASSQVLARIYEQYF
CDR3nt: TGCGCCAGCAGCCAAGTACTAGCGCGAATCTACGAGCAGTACTTC

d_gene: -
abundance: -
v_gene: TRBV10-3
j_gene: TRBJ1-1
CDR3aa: CAITLGSEAFF
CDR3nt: TGTGCCATCACTTTGGGCAGTGAAGCTTTCTTT

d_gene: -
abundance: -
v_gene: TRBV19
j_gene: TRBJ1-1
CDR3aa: CASSITGFGTEAFF
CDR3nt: TGTGCCAGTAGTATAACAGGGTTCGGCACTGAAGCTTTCTTT

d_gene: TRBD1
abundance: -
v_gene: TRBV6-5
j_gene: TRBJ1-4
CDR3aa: CASSYSRTGLNEKLFF
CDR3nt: TGTGCCAGCAGTTACTCGAGGACAGGTCTTAATGAAAAACTGTTTTTT

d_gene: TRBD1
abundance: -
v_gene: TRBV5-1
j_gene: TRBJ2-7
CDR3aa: CASSAGQGLRNEQYF
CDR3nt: TGCGCCAGCAGCGCGGGACAGGGGTTGAGGAACGAGCAGTACTTC

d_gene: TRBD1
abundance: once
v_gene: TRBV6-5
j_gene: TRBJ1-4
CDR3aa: CASSSPGTGLGEKLFF
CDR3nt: TGTGCCAGCAGTTCTCCCGGGACAGGGCTGGGTGAAAAACTGTTTTTT

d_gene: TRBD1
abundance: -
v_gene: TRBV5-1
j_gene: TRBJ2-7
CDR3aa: CASCPTNGTGPYEQYF
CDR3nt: TGCGCCAGCTGCCCAACGAACGGGACAGGGCCCTACGAGCAGTACTTC

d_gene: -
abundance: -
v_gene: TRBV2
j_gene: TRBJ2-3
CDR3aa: CASSVKLGSTDTQYF
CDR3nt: TGTGCCAGCAGTGTAAAACTAGGCAGCACAGATACGCAGTATTTT

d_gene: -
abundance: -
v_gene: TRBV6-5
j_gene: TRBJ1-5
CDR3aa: CASSRTGNSNQPQHF
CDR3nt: TGTGCCAGCAGCCGGACGGGAAATAGCAATCAGCCCCAGCATTTT

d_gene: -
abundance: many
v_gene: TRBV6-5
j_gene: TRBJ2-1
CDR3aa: CASSSLAETLNNEQFF
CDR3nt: TGTGCCAGCAGTTCGTTGGCGGAGACCCTTAACAATGAGCAGTTCTTC

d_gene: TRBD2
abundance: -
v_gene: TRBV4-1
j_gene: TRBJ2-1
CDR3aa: CASSQESGTSGYNEQFF
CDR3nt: TGCGCCAGCAGCCAAGAGTCCGGGACTAGCGGCTACAATGAGCAGTTCTTC

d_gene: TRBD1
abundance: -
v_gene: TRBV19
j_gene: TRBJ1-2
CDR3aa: CASSIDKGTGSIYGYTF
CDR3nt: TGTGCCAGTAGTATAGACAAAGGGACAGGGAGTATCTATGGCTACACCTTC

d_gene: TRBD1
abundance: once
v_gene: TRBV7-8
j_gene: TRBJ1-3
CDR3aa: CASSLTPRTGFGNTIYF
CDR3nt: TGTGCCAGCAGCCTGACCCCCAGGACAGGCTTTGGAAACACCATATATTTT

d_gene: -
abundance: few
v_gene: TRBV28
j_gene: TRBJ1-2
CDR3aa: CASSFSTAYGYTF
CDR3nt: TGTGCCAGCAGTTTTAGTACAGCCTATGGCTACACCTTC

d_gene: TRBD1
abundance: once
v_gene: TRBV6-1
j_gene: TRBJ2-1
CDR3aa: CASSEVTPRTGPVPRYNEQFF
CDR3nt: TGTGCCAGCAGTGAAGTTACTCCGAGGACAGGGCCCGTCCCCAGATACAATGAGCAGTTCTTC

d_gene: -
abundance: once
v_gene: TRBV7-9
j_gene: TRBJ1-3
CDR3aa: CASSENPFSRNTIYF
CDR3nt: TGTGCCAGCAGCGAGAACCCCTTCTCCCGAAACACCATATATTTT

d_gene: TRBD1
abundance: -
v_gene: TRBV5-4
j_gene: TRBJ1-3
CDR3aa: CASSLGTGGSSGNTIYF
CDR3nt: TGTGCCAGCAGCCTGGGGACAGGGGGTTCCTCTGGAAACACCATATATTTT

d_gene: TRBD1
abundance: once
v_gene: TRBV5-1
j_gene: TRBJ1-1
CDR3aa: CASSSTGGTNTEAFF
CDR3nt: TGCGCCAGCAGCTCCACAGGGGGAACGAACACTGAAGCTTTCTTT

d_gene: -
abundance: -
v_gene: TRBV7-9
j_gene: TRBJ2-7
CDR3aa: CASRGSAGEQYF
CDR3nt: TGTGCCAGCAGGGGATCTGCGGGGGAGCAGTACTTC

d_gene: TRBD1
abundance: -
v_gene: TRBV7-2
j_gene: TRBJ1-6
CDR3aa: CASSFSRQGSSPLHF
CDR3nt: TGTGCCAGCAGCTTTAGTCGACAGGGGTCTTCACCCCTCCACTTT

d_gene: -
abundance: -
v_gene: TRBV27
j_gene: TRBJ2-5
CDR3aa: CASSPLGVGETQYF
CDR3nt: TGTGCCAGCAGTCCTCTAGGGGTAGGAGAGACCCAGTACTTC

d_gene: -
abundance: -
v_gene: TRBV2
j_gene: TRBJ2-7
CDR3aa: CASMAGNWKQYF
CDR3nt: TGTGCCAGCATGGCGGGCAATTGGAAGCAGTACTTC

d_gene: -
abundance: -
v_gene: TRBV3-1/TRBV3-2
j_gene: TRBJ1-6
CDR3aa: CASSQNRVSPLHF
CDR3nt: TGTGCCAGCAGCCAAAACAGGGTTTCACCCCTCCACTTT

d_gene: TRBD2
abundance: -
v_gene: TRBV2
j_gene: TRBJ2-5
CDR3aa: CASRGGTSGSSETQYF
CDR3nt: TGTGCCAGCAGGGGGGGGACTAGCGGGAGTTCAGAGACCCAGTACTTC

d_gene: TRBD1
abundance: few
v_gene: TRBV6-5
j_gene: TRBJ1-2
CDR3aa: CASSYSIQGGMIDYTF
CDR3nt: TGTGCCAGCAGTTACTCGATTCAGGGGGGAATGATAGACTACACCTTC

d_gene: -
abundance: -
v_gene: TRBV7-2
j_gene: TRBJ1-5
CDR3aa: CASSLSGSLNQPQHF
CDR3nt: TGTGCCAGCAGCTTGTCAGGGTCATTAAATCAGCCCCAGCATTTT

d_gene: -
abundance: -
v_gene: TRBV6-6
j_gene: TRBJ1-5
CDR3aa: CASSPQGFSNQPQHF
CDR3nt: TGTGCCAGCAGTCCTCAGGGGTTTAGCAATCAGCCCCAGCATTTT

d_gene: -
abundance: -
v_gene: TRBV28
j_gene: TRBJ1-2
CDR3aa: CASRILKANYGYTF
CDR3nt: TGTGCCAGCAGGATTCTAAAAGCTAACTATGGCTACACCTTC

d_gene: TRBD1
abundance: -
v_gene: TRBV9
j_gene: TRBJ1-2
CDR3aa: CASSVEARGLGDYGYTF
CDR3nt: TGTGCCAGCAGCGTAGAAGCCAGGGGGCTTGGCGACTATGGCTACACCTTC

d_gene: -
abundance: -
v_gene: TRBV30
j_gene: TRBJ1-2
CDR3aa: CAWSDGINYGYTF
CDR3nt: TGTGCCTGGAGTGACGGTATTAACTATGGCTACACCTTC

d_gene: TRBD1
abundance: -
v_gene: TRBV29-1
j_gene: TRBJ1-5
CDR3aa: CSVLTGATNQPQHF
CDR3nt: TGCAGCGTTTTGACAGGGGCTACCAATCAGCCCCAGCATTTT

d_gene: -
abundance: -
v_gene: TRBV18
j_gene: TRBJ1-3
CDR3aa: CASSEGRNTIYF
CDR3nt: TGTGCCAGCTCGGAGGGCCGAAACACCATATATTTT

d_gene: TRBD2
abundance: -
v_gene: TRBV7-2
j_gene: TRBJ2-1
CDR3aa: CASSPLAGSYNEQFF
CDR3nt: TGTGCCAGCAGTCCGCTAGCGGGCTCCTACAATGAGCAGTTCTTC

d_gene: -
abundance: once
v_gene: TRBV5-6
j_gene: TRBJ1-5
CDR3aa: CASSKQGRGNQPQHF
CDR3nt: TGTGCCAGCAGCAAGCAGGGAAGGGGAAATCAGCCCCAGCATTTT

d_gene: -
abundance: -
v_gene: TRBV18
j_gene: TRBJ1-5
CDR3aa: CASSLGHGSQPQHF
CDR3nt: TGTGCCAGCTCCCTGGGACACGGTAGCCAGCCCCAGCATTTT

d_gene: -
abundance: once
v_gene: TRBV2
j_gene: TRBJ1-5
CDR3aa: CASSDGLISNQPQHF
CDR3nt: TGTGCCAGCAGTGATGGGCTAATCAGCAATCAGCCCCAGCATTTT

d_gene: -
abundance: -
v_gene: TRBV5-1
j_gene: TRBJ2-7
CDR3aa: CASSVQGSDYEQYF
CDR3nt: TGCGCCAGCAGCGTCCAGGGTTCGGACTACGAGCAGTACTTC

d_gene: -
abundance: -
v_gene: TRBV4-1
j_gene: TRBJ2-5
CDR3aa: CASSQGAVYETQYF
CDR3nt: TGCGCCAGCAGCCAAGGGGCAGTTTATGAGACCCAGTACTTC